The clone carrying this T cell receptor beta chain was recorded many times. Its antigen remains unidentified. Combining iRepertoire HTBI primers with Arm-PCR of CDR3 regions, the authors built TCR beta libraries. TCRdb reprocessed the multiplex PCR reads with MiXCR, giving one entry per CDR3 protein. The top ten hold 25% to 35% of the sample, which has hundreds of thousands of distinct CDR3 sequences, about 18% seen once. The germline V gene encodes CDR1 MNHNS and CDR2 SASEGT. V dropped 7 bases and J dropped 0 bases, with 15 bases sitting between them. The CDR3 runs 15 residues. This specimen comes from a study of regulatory T cells in long-lasting Graves disease. Time point defined: persistent/refractory GD, antithyroid drugs over 5 years with positive TRAb. The authors made the TCR library using RNA they extracted from PBMCs. Points from the study as a whole: Study of thyroid tissue was not done, with only peripheral blood studied. TCR diversity was lower in persistent Graves' patients (versus newly diagnosed ones). The study found TRBV28, TRBJ1-2 and TRBJ2-5 favored in persistent disease.

The clonotype originates from a female donor with Graves disease. The chain joins TRBV6-1 to TRBJ1-1, with D possibly TRBD1 on 6 matching bases. The specimen was peripheral blood mononuclear cells (PBMCs), collected when the disease was refractory, from a patient treated with antithyroid drugs. This chain's CDR3 is CASTQNRAMNTEAFF. The DNA for the CDR3 is TGTGCCAGCACCCAAAACAGGGCAATGAACACTGAAGCTTTCTTT.